These T cell receptor beta chains were read from a single sample in a study of blood T cell repertoires in COVID-19. Some clones are missing from TCRdb's copy, which holds only in-frame ones; the method was immunoSEQ multiplex PCR. Of about 110,000 clones in the sample, about 85% were seen once. Sequences were obtained from peripheral blood. Source of these receptors: a woman in her seventies with acute or convalescent COVID-19. Each CDR3 is given with its conserved first and last residue. D genes are given only for firm matches. The size entry is marked missing in some rows and otherwise reads once, few, many or a size class.

D: .
J: TRBJ2-7
size: .
V: TRBV29-1
CDR3: CSARRDSSYEQYF
DNA: TGCAGCGCCCGGCGGGACAGTTCCTACGAGCAGTACTTC

D: .
J: TRBJ2-1
size: .
V: TRBV30
CDR3: CAWSLKTRLVDEQFF
DNA: TGTGCCTGGAGTTTGAAAACGAGGCTCGTCGATGAGCAGTTCTTC

D: .
J: TRBJ1-3
size: .
V: TRBV13
CDR3: CASSGPGGLVGNTIYF
DNA: TGTGCCAGCAGCGGGCCCGGGGGGCTGGTTGGAAACACCATATATTTT

D: TRBD1
J: TRBJ2-7
size: .
V: TRBV2
CDR3: CASNGQASSYEQYF
DNA: TGTGCCAGCAACGGACAGGCGAGCTCCTACGAGCAGTACTTC

D: .
J: TRBJ1-5
size: .
V: TRBV6-5
CDR3: CASSPWAGGNQPQHF
DNA: TGTGCCAGCAGCCCCTGGGCAGGGGGCAATCAGCCCCAGCATTTT

D: TRBD1
J: TRBJ1-2
size: few
V: TRBV30
CDR3: CAWSAKDRGQNYGYTF
DNA: TGTGCCTGGAGTGCGAAAGACAGGGGCCAGAACTATGGCTACACCTTC

D: .
J: TRBJ1-5
size: .
V: TRBV18
CDR3: CASSPAAEQPQHF
DNA: TGTGCCAGCTCACCAGCGGCGGAGCAGCCCCAGCATTTT

D: TRBD1
J: TRBJ1-5
size: .
V: TRBV6-5
CDR3: CASRAQGAGSQPQHF
DNA: TGTGCCAGCCGCGCGCAGGGGGCTGGGTCTCAGCCCCAGCATTTT

D: .
J: TRBJ2-7
size: .
V: TRBV10-3
CDR3: CAIGRSGPSKNEQYF
DNA: TGTGCCATCGGACGTTCAGGGCCGAGTAAAAACGAGCAGTACTTC

D: .
J: TRBJ2-3
size: .
V: TRBV29-1
CDR3: CSVEGRGNTDTQYF
DNA: TGCAGCGTTGAGGGCAGGGGAAACACAGATACGCAGTATTTT

D: .
J: TRBJ1-4
size: .
V: TRBV6-5
CDR3: CASSYSRAVREKLFF
DNA: TGTGCCAGCAGTTACTCCAGGGCGGTGAGGGAAAAACTGTTTTTT

D: .
J: TRBJ2-1
size: .
V: TRBV19
CDR3: CASLNPGSSYNEQFF
DNA: TGTGCCAGCTTAAACCCGGGAAGCTCCTACAATGAGCAGTTCTTC

D: TRBD1
J: TRBJ2-2
size: .
V: TRBV5-6
CDR3: CASSADRATGELFF
DNA: TGTGCCAGCAGCGCGGACAGGGCGACCGGGGAGCTGTTTTTT

D: .
J: TRBJ1-4
size: .
V: TRBV6-5
CDR3: CASSYSVMSEKLFF
DNA: TGTGCCAGCAGTTACTCAGTGATGAGTGAAAAACTGTTTTTT

D: .
J: TRBJ2-6
size: .
V: TRBV15
CDR3: CATTTGSGANVLTF
DNA: TGTGCCACCACTACAGGCTCTGGGGCCAACGTCCTGACTTTC

D: .
J: TRBJ1-5
size: few
V: TRBV18
CDR3: CASSPGRGGNQPQHF
DNA: TGTGCCAGCTCACCAGGGCGGGGCGGCAATCAGCCCCAGCATTTT

D: TRBD1
J: TRBJ1-5
size: .
V: TRBV7-8
CDR3: CASSEVDRGLRQPQHF
DNA: TGTGCCAGCAGCGAAGTGGACAGGGGACTCAGGCAGCCCCAGCATTTT

D: .
J: TRBJ1-6
size: .
V: TRBV28
CDR3: CASSLPPVENSPLHF
DNA: TGTGCCAGCAGTCTCCCCCCGGTTGAGAATTCACCCCTCCACTTT

D: .
J: TRBJ1-6
size: .
V: TRBV25-1
CDR3: CASSELAGFNSPLHF
DNA: TGTGCCAGCAGTGAATTGGCAGGGTTTAATTCACCCCTCCACTTT

D: .
J: TRBJ1-5
size: .
V: TRBV7-9
CDR3: CASRLGDQPQHF
DNA: TGTGCCAGCAGGCTAGGCGATCAGCCCCAGCATTTT

D: TRBD2
J: TRBJ2-1
size: .
V: TRBV5-4
CDR3: CASSLVGASGGEQFF
DNA: TGTGCCAGCAGCTTGGTTGGGGCTAGCGGGGGTGAGCAGTTCTTC

D: TRBD2
J: TRBJ2-2
size: .
V: TRBV9
CDR3: CASSVGLTSGRGAGELFF
DNA: TGTGCCAGCAGCGTAGGTCTCACTAGCGGAAGGGGGGCCGGGGAGCTGTTTTTT

D: .
J: TRBJ2-2
size: .
V: TRBV7-2
CDR3: CASSSRHNRAGELFF
DNA: TGTGCCAGCAGCTCCCGACACAACAGGGCCGGGGAGCTGTTTTTT

D: TRBD2
J: TRBJ2-1
size: few
V: TRBV10-3
CDR3: CAIGLDWGGGSYNEQFF
DNA: TGTGCCATCGGTCTGGACTGGGGGGGTGGCTCCTACAATGAGCAGTTCTTC

D: .
J: TRBJ1-1
size: .
V: TRBV7-8
CDR3: CASGPGRWSEAFF
DNA: TGTGCCAGCGGCCCAGGGAGGTGGAGTGAAGCTTTCTTT

D: .
J: TRBJ1-6
size: few
V: TRBV9
CDR3: CASSVGETNSPLHF
DNA: TGTGCCAGCAGCGTAGGGGAGACCAATTCACCCCTCCACTTT

D: .
J: TRBJ2-1
size: .
V: TRBV28
CDR3: CASSPTQSLGLLEQFF
DNA: TGTGCCAGCAGTCCCACCCAATCATTGGGACTTCTAGAGCAGTTCTTC

D: .
J: TRBJ1-4
size: few
V: TRBV15
CDR3: CATSRGQFATNEKLFF
DNA: TGTGCCACCAGCAGAGGGCAGTTTGCAACTAATGAAAAACTGTTTTTT

D: .
J: TRBJ2-7
size: .
V: TRBV3-1/TRBV3-2
CDR3: CASSPLGGEQYF
DNA: TGTGCCAGCAGCCCCTTGGGAGGCGAGCAGTACTTC

D: TRBD1
J: TRBJ2-7
size: .
V: TRBV2
CDR3: CASVRDRGYEQYF
DNA: TGTGCCAGCGTCCGGGACAGGGGGTACGAGCAGTACTTC

D: TRBD2
J: TRBJ2-1
size: .
V: TRBV11-2
CDR3: CASSSTSGRRPHEQFF
DNA: TGTGCCAGCAGCTCCACTAGCGGGAGGAGGCCCCATGAGCAGTTCTTC

D: .
J: TRBJ1-5
size: .
V: TRBV18
CDR3: CASSPGQYQPQHF
DNA: TGTGCCAGCTCACCAGGTCAGTATCAGCCCCAGCATTTT

D: .
J: TRBJ2-5
size: .
V: TRBV7-2
CDR3: CASSLSSRGGYF
DNA: TGTGCCAGCAGCTTAAGTTCTCGAGGGGGGTACTTC

D: TRBD2
J: TRBJ2-1
size: .
V: TRBV7-8
CDR3: CASSRGWGRGAYNEQFF
DNA: TGTGCCAGCAGCCGAGGGTGGGGACGGGGGGCCTACAATGAGCAGTTCTTC

D: TRBD1
J: TRBJ2-1
size: .
V: TRBV2
CDR3: CASSQGVLGNEQFF
DNA: TGTGCCAGCAGCCAGGGGGTACTTGGGAATGAGCAGTTCTTC

D: .
J: TRBJ1-4
size: once
V: TRBV28
CDR3: CASSSTTGLGEKLFF
DNA: TGTGCCAGCAGTTCCACGACAGGACTCGGGGAAAAACTGTTTTTT

D: .
J: TRBJ1-1
size: .
V: TRBV5-1
CDR3: CASSLQGSTEAFF
DNA: TGCGCCAGCAGCTTGCAGGGGAGCACTGAAGCTTTCTTT

D: .
J: TRBJ2-1
size: .
V: TRBV5-1
CDR3: CASSLGQGSYNEQFF
DNA: TGCGCCAGCAGCTTGGGGCAGGGCTCCTACAATGAGCAGTTCTTC

D: .
J: TRBJ1-4
size: .
V: TRBV11-2
CDR3: CASSLGRQGRWEKLFF
DNA: TGTGCCAGCAGCTTAGGCCGGCAGGGCCGATGGGAAAAACTGTTTTTT

D: .
J: TRBJ2-1
size: .
V: TRBV9
CDR3: CASSGRDSKDEQFF
DNA: TGTGCCAGCAGCGGCCGGGACTCCAAGGATGAGCAGTTCTTC

D: .
J: TRBJ1-5
size: .
V: TRBV7-2
CDR3: CASSTGRNQPQHF
DNA: TGTGCCAGCAGTACAGGGCGCAATCAGCCCCAGCATTTT

D: .
J: TRBJ1-6
size: .
V: TRBV6-5
CDR3: CASRTGRNSPLHF
DNA: TGTGCCAGCAGAACTGGGCGTAATTCACCCCTCCACTTT

D: .
J: TRBJ1-3
size: few
V: TRBV6-5
CDR3: CASSLQFSSGNTIYF
DNA: TGTGCCAGCAGTTTACAATTCAGCTCTGGAAACACCATATATTTT

D: TRBD1
J: TRBJ1-1
size: .
V: TRBV13
CDR3: CASSWGQGNTEAFF
DNA: TGTGCCAGCAGCTGGGGACAGGGAAACACTGAAGCTTTCTTT

D: TRBD1
J: TRBJ2-7
size: once
V: TRBV5-1
CDR3: CASSQGQGKDEQYF
DNA: TGCGCCAGCAGCCAGGGACAGGGAAAGGACGAGCAGTACTTC

D: TRBD2
J: TRBJ2-7
size: .
V: TRBV18
CDR3: CASSPRLELAGISYEQYF
DNA: TGTGCCAGCTCACCCCGTCTAGAACTAGCGGGGATCTCCTACGAGCAGTACTTC

D: TRBD1
J: TRBJ2-2
size: .
V: TRBV3-1/TRBV3-2
CDR3: CASSQATSGGGELFF
DNA: TGTGCCAGCAGCCAAGCAACATCAGGGGGAGGGGAGCTGTTTTTT

D: .
J: TRBJ1-1
size: .
V: TRBV19
CDR3: CASIGSGRRDEAFF
DNA: TGTGCCAGTATAGGTTCAGGGAGGAGGGATGAAGCTTTCTTT

D: TRBD1
J: TRBJ1-6
size: .
V: TRBV4-1
CDR3: CASSHPGTGLGSPLHF
DNA: TGCGCCAGCAGCCACCCCGGGACAGGACTTGGGTCACCCCTCCACTTT

D: .
J: TRBJ1-2
size: .
V: TRBV28
CDR3: CASMGGNPNYGYTF
DNA: TGTGCCAGCATGGGGGGGAATCCCAACTATGGCTACACCTTC

D: TRBD1
J: TRBJ1-1
size: .
V: TRBV28
CDR3: CASSLKTGWKPEAFF
DNA: TGTGCCAGCAGTTTGAAGACAGGGTGGAAGCCTGAAGCTTTCTTT

D: TRBD1
J: TRBJ2-7
size: .
V: TRBV27
CDR3: CASHERDSPYEQYF
DNA: TGTGCCAGCCATGAAAGGGACAGCCCATACGAGCAGTACTTC

D: TRBD1
J: TRBJ2-1
size: .
V: TRBV27
CDR3: CASSFGTGNQFF
DNA: TGTGCCAGCAGTTTCGGGACAGGGAATCAGTTCTTC

D: .
J: TRBJ2-2
size: .
V: TRBV7-3
CDR3: CASSPSNTGELFF
DNA: TGTGCCAGCAGTCCATCAAACACCGGGGAGCTGTTTTTT

D: TRBD2
J: TRBJ2-2
size: once
V: TRBV7-3
CDR3: CASSRGGQSDRELFF
DNA: TGTGCCAGCAGCCGGGGAGGGCAATCGGACCGGGAGCTGTTTTTT